A selection of T cell receptor beta chains follows, all from one sample in a study of blood T cell repertoires in COVID-19. Some clones are missing from TCRdb's copy, which holds only in-frame ones; the method was immunoSEQ multiplex PCR. The sample holds 410,000 or so clones, over 75% seen once. Sequencing was done on a sample of peripheral blood. These receptors all stem from a woman aged 40 to 49 with COVID-19, enrolled during active disease. Each CDR3 is given with its conserved first and last residue. A D gene is named only where the DNA matches it firmly. The size entry is marked missing in some rows and otherwise reads once, few, many or a size class.

>few|TRBJ2-1|TRBD2|TRBV15
CATSGGVAEYNEQFF
TGTGCCACCAGCGGGGGGGTAGCGGAGTACAATGAGCAGTTCTTC
>-|TRBJ1-1|-|TRBV29-1
CSVEAPNTEAFF
TGCAGCGTTGAGGCCCCCAACACTGAAGCTTTCTTT
>once|TRBJ1-5|TRBD1|TRBV2
CASSFTGDQPQHF
TGTGCCAGCAGTTTCACAGGGGATCAGCCCCAGCATTTT
>-|TRBJ1-5|-|TRBV7-8
CASSLQQGNQPQHF
TGTGCCAGCAGCCTTCAACAGGGCAATCAGCCCCAGCATTTT
>-|TRBJ1-1|-|TRBV4-3
CASSQDGRRTGKAFF
TGCGCCAGCAGCCAAGATGGTAGGCGAACGGGTAAAGCTTTCTTT
>-|TRBJ2-7|TRBD2|TRBV7-9
CASSSTRTSGRAEEQYF
TGTGCCAGCAGCTCAACACGGACTAGCGGGAGGGCAGAGGAGCAGTACTTC
>few|TRBJ2-5|TRBD1|TRBV6-2/TRBV6-3
CASGRTGGGPETQYF
TGTGCCAGCGGCCGGACAGGGGGAGGTCCAGAGACCCAGTACTTC
>-|TRBJ2-1|-|TRBV27
CASSRHRVGGNNEQFF
TGTGCCAGCAGTCGACACAGGGTGGGAGGGAACAATGAGCAGTTCTTC
>-|TRBJ1-5|-|TRBV7-9
CASSEGQSNQPQHF
TGTGCCAGCAGCGAAGGACAGAGCAATCAGCCCCAGCATTTT
>-|TRBJ1-2|TRBD1|TRBV28
CASRRFRDSYGYTF
TGTGCCAGCAGAAGATTCCGGGACAGCTATGGCTACACCTTC
>-|TRBJ2-1|TRBD1|TRBV7-9
CASSQNPTGGHYNEQFF
TGTGCCAGCAGCCAGAACCCTACAGGGGGCCACTACAATGAGCAGTTCTTC
>-|TRBJ2-1|-|TRBV28
CASSFVHPGSYNEQFF
TGTGCCAGCAGTTTTGTACACCCTGGCTCCTACAATGAGCAGTTCTTC
>-|TRBJ2-7|TRBD2|TRBV28
CASSFLVGREGLSSYEQYF
TGTGCCAGCAGTTTCCTCGTCGGGCGGGAGGGTCTTAGCTCCTACGAGCAGTACTTC
>-|TRBJ2-2|-|TRBV29-1
CSGTTGAGELFF
TGCAGCGGGACTACAGGGGCCGGGGAGCTGTTTTTT
>-|TRBJ2-1|-|TRBV28
CASSLSNEQFF
TGTGCCAGCAGTTTGTCGAATGAGCAGTTCTTC
>-|TRBJ2-1|-|TRBV4-3
CASSQHRENEQFF
TGCGCCAGCAGCCAACACAGGGAGAATGAGCAGTTCTTC
>-|TRBJ1-3|-|TRBV29-1
CSVEAVAGSGNTIYF
TGCAGCGTTGAGGCGGTGGCGGGGTCTGGAAACACCATATATTTT
>-|TRBJ1-5|TRBD1|TRBV9
CASSGLGQGGNQPQHF
TGTGCCAGCAGCGGGCTCGGACAGGGCGGCAATCAGCCCCAGCATTTT
>once|TRBJ1-5|-|TRBV5-3
CARSLVCIGDARGPRRSNQPQHF
TGTGCCAGAAGCTTGGTGTGTATTGGGGATGCCAGGGGACCCCGGAGAAGCAATCAGCCCCAGCATTTT
>-|TRBJ1-2|TRBD1|TRBV29-1
CSVRKDRADGYTF
TGCAGCGTCCGCAAAGACAGGGCGGATGGCTACACCTTC
>-|TRBJ2-3|-|TRBV6-5
CASSYSRGARADTQYF
TGTGCCAGCAGTTACTCCCGGGGGGCGCGGGCTGATACGCAGTATTTT
>few|TRBJ1-4|-|TRBV5-1
CASSLGVYRAHEKLFF
TGCGCCAGCAGCTTGGGGGTTTACAGGGCCCACGAAAAACTGTTTTTT
>-|TRBJ1-2|-|TRBV28
CASRGAGAWGRGSDYGYTF
TGTGCCAGCAGAGGGGCAGGTGCATGGGGCAGGGGATCGGACTATGGCTACACCTTC
>once|TRBJ2-1|TRBD2|TRBV9
CASSQPAGGPRNEQFF
TGTGCCAGCAGCCAGCCGGCGGGAGGGCCCCGCAATGAGCAGTTCTTC
>-|TRBJ1-5|TRBD1|TRBV6-1
CASSEGDRGRFRNQPQHF
TGTGCCAGCAGTGAAGGGGACAGGGGGCGCTTTCGCAATCAGCCCCAGCATTTT
>-|TRBJ1-1|-|TRBV5-1
CASSLQGPNTEAFF
TGCGCCAGCAGCTTACAGGGCCCGAACACTGAAGCTTTCTTT
>few|TRBJ1-2|-|TRBV7-2
CASSGGRSYGYTF
TGTGCCAGCAGCGGCGGGCGAAGCTATGGCTACACCTTC
>-|TRBJ2-1|TRBD2|TRBV19
CASTSRLAGGLGEQFF
TGTGCCAGTACAAGCCGACTAGCGGGGGGGCTGGGTGAGCAGTTCTTC
>-|TRBJ2-3|TRBD2|TRBV6-1
CASSEWEGRSTDTQYF
TGTGCCAGCAGTGAATGGGAGGGTAGGAGCACAGATACGCAGTATTTT
>-|TRBJ2-5|TRBD1|TRBV27
CASYARGQGGQETQYF
TGTGCCAGCTATGCCCGAGGACAGGGAGGCCAAGAGACCCAGTACTTC
>-|TRBJ2-1|TRBD2|TRBV3-1/TRBV3-2
CASNQAAGGLYNEQFF
TGTGCCAGCAACCAGGCAGCGGGGGGGCTCTACAATGAGCAGTTCTTC
>-|TRBJ2-1|TRBD2|TRBV6-2/TRBV6-3
CASSLLAGGPYEQFF
TGTGCCAGCAGTCTACTAGCGGGAGGGCCTTATGAGCAGTTCTTC
>-|TRBJ1-2|-|TRBV3-1/TRBV3-2
CASSQDTSGRDGYTF
TGTGCCAGCAGCCAAGATACGTCGGGCAGGGATGGCTACACCTTC
>-|TRBJ2-1|TRBD2|TRBV7-2
CASSQPRETSETREQFF
TGTGCCAGCAGCCAACCCAGGGAGACTAGCGAGACGCGTGAGCAGTTCTTC
>-|TRBJ2-3|TRBD2|TRBV28
CASSFTTSGGESTDTQYF
TGTGCCAGCAGTTTTACGACTAGCGGGGGGGAATCGACAGATACGCAGTATTTT
>-|TRBJ2-5|TRBD2|TRBV28
CASSLLSGRAVETQYF
TGTGCCAGCAGTCTACTCAGCGGGAGGGCCGTGGAGACCCAGTACTTC
>once|TRBJ2-2|TRBD2|TRBV6-4
CASSDRRGADTGELFF
TGTGCCAGCAGTGACCGGCGGGGGGCCGACACCGGGGAGCTGTTTTTT
>-|TRBJ1-2|-|TRBV27
CASSFKGEGYTF
TGTGCCAGCAGTTTCAAGGGGGAAGGCTACACCTTC
>-|TRBJ2-2|TRBD2|TRBV13
CASSPRDYKDAGELFF
TGTGCCAGCAGCCCAAGGGACTATAAGGATGCCGGGGAGCTGTTTTTT
>-|TRBJ1-2|TRBD1|TRBV11-2
CASRQTGAGYGYTF
TGTGCCAGCAGGCAGACAGGGGCTGGCTATGGCTACACCTTC
>-|TRBJ2-3|-|TRBV18
CASSPLRQTARDTQYF
TGTGCCAGCTCACCCCTGAGACAGACAGCAAGAGATACGCAGTATTTT
>-|TRBJ2-1|TRBD2|TRBV27
CASSRGLAGDVEQFF
TGTGCCAGCAGCCGGGGGCTAGCGGGAGATGTCGAGCAGTTCTTC
>once|TRBJ1-2|TRBD1|TRBV6-5
CASKKDQGASYGYTF
TGTGCCAGCAAAAAGGATCAGGGGGCCTCCTATGGCTACACCTTC
>-|TRBJ2-5|-|TRBV3-1/TRBV3-2
CASSPLTGGETQYF
TGTGCCAGCAGCCCCTTGACAGGAGGAGAGACCCAGTACTTC
>-|TRBJ2-1|-|TRBV19
CASKDLRTATYNEQFF
TGTGCCAGTAAGGACCTACGGACAGCTACCTACAATGAGCAGTTCTTC
>-|TRBJ1-1|-|TRBV15
CATSSRDARTGTEAFF
TGTGCCACCAGCAGCCGGGACGCCCGAACAGGGACTGAAGCTTTCTTT
>-|TRBJ2-7|TRBD2|TRBV30
CAWSGGGGREQYF
TGTGCCTGGTCCGGTGGGGGAGGGCGGGAGCAGTACTTC
>-|TRBJ1-1|-|TRBV28
CASSLTVNTEAFF
TGTGCCAGCAGTCTGACAGTTAACACTGAAGCTTTCTTT
>-|TRBJ2-7|-|TRBV9
CASSTGRGLYEQYF
TGTGCCAGTTCAACAGGGAGAGGGCTCTACGAGCAGTACTTC
>-|TRBJ2-1|-|TRBV6-5
CASSYSPVNNEQFF
TGTGCCAGCAGTTACTCGCCAGTCAACAATGAGCAGTTCTTC
>-|TRBJ1-2|-|TRBV4-1
CASSQTGGQRGYTF
TGCGCCAGCAGCCAAACAGGCGGCCAGCGAGGCTACACCTTC
>once|TRBJ1-2|-|TRBV30
CAWSDQGFDYGYTF
TGTGCCTGGAGCGACCAGGGGTTTGACTATGGCTACACCTTC
>few|TRBJ1-5|-|TRBV5-6
CASSRTANQPQHF
TGTGCCAGCAGCCGGACAGCTAATCAGCCCCAGCATTTT
>-|TRBJ1-5|-|TRBV10-3
CAISSQGLGNQPQHF
TGTGCCATCAGTAGTCAGGGTTTGGGCAATCAGCCCCAGCATTTT
>-|TRBJ1-1|TRBD1|TRBV5-1
CASSFYRGGTEAFF
TGCGCCAGCAGCTTTTACAGGGGGGGAACTGAAGCTTTCTTT